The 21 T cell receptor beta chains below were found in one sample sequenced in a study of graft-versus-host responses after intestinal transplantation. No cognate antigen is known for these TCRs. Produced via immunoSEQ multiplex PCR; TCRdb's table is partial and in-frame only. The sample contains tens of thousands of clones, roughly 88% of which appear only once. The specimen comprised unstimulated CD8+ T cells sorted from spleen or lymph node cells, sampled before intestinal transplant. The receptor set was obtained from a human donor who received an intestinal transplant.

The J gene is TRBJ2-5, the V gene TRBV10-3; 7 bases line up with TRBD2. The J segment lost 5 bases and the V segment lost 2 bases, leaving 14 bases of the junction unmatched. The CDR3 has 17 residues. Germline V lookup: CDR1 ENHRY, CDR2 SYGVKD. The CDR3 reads CAISEEAFNGGRETQYF. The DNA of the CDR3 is TGTGCCATCAGTGAGGAAGCCTTTAACGGGGGGAGGGAGACCCAGTACTTC.

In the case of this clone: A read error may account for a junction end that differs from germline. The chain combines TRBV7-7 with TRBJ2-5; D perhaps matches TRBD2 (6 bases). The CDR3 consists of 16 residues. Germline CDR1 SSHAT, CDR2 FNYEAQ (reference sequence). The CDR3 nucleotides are TGTGCTAGCAGCTTAGCAGCGGGCCAGGACCAAGAGACCCAGTACTTC. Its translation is CASSLAAGQDQETQYF.

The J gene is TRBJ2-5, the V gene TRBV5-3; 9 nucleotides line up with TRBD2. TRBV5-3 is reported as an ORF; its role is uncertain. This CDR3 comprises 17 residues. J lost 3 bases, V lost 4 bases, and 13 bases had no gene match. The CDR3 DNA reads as TGTGCCAGAAGCCACCCGATGCGGGGGGGAGTGGAAGAGACCCAGTACTTC. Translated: CARSHPMRGGVEETQYF.

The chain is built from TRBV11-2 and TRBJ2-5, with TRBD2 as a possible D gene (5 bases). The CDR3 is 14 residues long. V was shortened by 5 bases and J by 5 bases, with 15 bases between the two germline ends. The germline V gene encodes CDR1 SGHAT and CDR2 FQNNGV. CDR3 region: CASSDPEGPETQYF. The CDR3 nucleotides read TGTGCCAGCAGCGACCCCGAGGGTCCGGAGACCCAGTACTTC. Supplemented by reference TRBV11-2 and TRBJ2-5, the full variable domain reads EAGVAQSPRYKIIEKRQSVAFWCNPISGHATLYWYQQILGQGPKLLIQFQNNGVVDDSQLPKDRFSAERLKGVDSTLKIQPAKLEDSAVYLCASSDPEGPETQYFGPGTRLLVL.

The CDR3, as DNA: TGTGCCAGCAGTTTCTCGGGGAACACTGAAGCTTTCTTT. It translates to CASSFSGNTEAFF. The chain joins TRBV27 to TRBJ1-1; unclear D gene. This CDR3 has 13 amino acids. Trimming left V 3 bases short and J 1 base short, with 6 bases between. CDR1 MNHEY and CDR2 SMNVEV come from the germline V gene (reference sequence).

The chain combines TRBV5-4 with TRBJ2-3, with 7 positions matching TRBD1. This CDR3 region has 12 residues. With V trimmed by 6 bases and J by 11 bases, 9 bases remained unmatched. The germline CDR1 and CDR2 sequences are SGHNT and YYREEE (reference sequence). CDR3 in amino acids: CASTAAGTEQYF. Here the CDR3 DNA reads TGTGCCAGCACCGCGGCCGGGACAGAGCAGTATTTT.

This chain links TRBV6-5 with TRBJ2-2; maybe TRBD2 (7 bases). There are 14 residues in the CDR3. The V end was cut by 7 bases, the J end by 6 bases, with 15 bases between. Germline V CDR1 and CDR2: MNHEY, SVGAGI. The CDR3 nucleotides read TGTGCCAGCACCCGGGGGGCCTACGCCGGGGAGCTGTTTTTT. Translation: CASTRGAYAGELFF.

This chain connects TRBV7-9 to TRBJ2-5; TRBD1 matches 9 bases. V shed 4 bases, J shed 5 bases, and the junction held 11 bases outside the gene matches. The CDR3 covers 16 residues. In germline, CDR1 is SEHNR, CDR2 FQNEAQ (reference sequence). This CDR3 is CASSSPNTGGWETQYF. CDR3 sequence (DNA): TGTGCCAGCAGCTCCCCTAATACAGGGGGCTGGGAGACCCAGTACTTC. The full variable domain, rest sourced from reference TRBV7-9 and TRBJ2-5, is DTGVSQNPRHKITKRGQNVTFRCDPISEHNRLYWYRQTLGQGPEFLTYFQNEAQLEKSRLLSDRFSAERPKGSFSTLEIQRTEQGDSAMYLCASSSPNTGGWETQYFGPGTRLLVL.

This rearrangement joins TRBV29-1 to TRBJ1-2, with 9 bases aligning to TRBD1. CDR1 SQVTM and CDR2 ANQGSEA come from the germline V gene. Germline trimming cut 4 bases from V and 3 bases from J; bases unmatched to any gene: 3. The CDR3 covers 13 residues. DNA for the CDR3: TGCAGCGTTGGGACAGGGGCGCACTATGGCTACACCTTC. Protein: CSVGTGAHYGYTF.

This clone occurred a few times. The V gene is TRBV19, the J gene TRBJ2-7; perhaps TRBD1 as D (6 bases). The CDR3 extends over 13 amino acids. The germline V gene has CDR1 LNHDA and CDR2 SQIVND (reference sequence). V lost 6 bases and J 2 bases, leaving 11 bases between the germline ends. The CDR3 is CASRKQGTYEQYF. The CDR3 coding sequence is TGTGCCAGTAGAAAACAGGGTACCTACGAGCAGTACTTC.

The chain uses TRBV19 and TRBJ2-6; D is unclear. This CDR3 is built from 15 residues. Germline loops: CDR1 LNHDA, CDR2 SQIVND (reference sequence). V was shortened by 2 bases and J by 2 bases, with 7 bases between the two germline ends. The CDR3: CASSIQAPGANVLTF. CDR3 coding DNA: TGTGCCAGTAGTATACAGGCCCCTGGGGCCAACGTCCTGACTTTC. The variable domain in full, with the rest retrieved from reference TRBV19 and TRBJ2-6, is DGGITQSPKYLFRKEGQNVTLSCEQNLNHDAMYWYRQDPGQGLRLIYYSQIVNDFQKGDIAEGYSVSREKKESFPLTVTSAQKNPTAFYLCASSIQAPGANVLTFGAGSRLTVL.

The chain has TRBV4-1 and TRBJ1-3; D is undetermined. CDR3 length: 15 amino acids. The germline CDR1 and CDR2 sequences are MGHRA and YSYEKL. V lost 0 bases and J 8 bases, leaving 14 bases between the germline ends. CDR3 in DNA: TGCGCCAGCAGCCAAGATCCATCGGACGGGGACACCATATATTTT. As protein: CASSQDPSDGDTIYF.

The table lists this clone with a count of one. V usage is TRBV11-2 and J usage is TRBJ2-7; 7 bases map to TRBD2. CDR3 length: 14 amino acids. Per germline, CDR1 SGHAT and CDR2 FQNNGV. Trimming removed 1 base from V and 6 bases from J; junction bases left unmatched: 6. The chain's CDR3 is CASSLAASGGEQYF. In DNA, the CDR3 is TGTGCCAGCAGCTTAGCGGCTAGCGGAGGCGAGCAGTACTTC.

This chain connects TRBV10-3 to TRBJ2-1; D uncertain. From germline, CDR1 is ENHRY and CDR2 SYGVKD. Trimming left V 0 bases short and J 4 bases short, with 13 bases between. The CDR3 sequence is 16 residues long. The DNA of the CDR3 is TGTGCCATCAGTGAGTCGTACGTGTGGCCGTACAATGAGCAGTTCTTC. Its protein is CAISESYVWPYNEQFF.

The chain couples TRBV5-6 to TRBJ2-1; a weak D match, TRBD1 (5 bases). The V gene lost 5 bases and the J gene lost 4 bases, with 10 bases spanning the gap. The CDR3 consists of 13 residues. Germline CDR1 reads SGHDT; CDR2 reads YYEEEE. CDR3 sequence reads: CASRVDSYNEQFF. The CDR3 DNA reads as TGTGCCAGCAGGGTAGACAGTTACAATGAGCAGTTCTTC.

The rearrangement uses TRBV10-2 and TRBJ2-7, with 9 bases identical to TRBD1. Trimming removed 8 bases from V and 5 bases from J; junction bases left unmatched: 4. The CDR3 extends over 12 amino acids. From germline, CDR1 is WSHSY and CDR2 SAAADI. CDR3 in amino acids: CASGTGRHEQYF. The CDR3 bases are TGCGCCAGCGGGACAGGGCGGCACGAGCAGTACTTC.

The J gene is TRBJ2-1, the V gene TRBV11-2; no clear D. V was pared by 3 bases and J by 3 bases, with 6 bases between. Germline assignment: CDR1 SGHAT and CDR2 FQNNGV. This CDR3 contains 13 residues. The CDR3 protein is CASSLHNYNEQFF. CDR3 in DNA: TGTGCCAGCAGCTTGCACAACTACAATGAGCAGTTCTTC.

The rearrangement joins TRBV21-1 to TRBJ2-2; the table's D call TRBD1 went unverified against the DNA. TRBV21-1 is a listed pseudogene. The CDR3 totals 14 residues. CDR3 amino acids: CASSRGTGSGELFF. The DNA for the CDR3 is TGTGCCAGCAGCAGGGGGACAGGGTCCGGGGAGCTGTTTTTT.

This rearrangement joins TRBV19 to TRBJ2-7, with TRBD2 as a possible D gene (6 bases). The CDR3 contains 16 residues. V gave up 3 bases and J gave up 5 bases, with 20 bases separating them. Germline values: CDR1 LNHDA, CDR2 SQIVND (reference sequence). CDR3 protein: CASSMGTRELGNEQYF. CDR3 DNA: TGTGCCAGTAGTATGGGGACCCGGGAGCTAGGGAACGAGCAGTACTTC. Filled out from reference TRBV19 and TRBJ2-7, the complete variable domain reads DGGITQSPKYLFRKEGQNVTLSCEQNLNHDAMYWYRQDPGQGLRLIYYSQIVNDFQKGDIAEGYSVSREKKESFPLTVTSAQKNPTAFYLCASSMGTRELGNEQYFGPGTRLTVT.

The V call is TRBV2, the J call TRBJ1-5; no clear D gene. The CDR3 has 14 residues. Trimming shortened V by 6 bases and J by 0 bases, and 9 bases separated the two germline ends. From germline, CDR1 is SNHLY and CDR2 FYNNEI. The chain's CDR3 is CASSLVDSNQPQHF. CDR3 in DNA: TGTGCCAGCAGCCTGGTAGATAGCAATCAGCCCCAGCATTTT. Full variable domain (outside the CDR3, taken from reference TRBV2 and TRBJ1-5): EPEVTQTPSHQVTQMGQEVILRCVPISNHLYFYWYRQILGQKVEFLVSFYNNEISEKSEIFDDQFSVERPDGSNFTLKIRSTKLEDSAMYFCASSLVDSNQPQHFGDGTRLSIL.

CDR3 protein: CATSREGTPSYEQYF. The CDR3 coding sequence is TGTGCCACCAGCAGAGAAGGGACTCCTAGCTACGAGCAGTACTTC. J is TRBJ2-7 and V is TRBV15, with D maybe TRBD2 (6 bases). Trimming left V 0 bases short and J 3 bases short, with 12 bases between. The CDR3 is made up of 15 amino acids. Per germline, CDR1 LNHNV and CDR2 YYDKDF (reference sequence).